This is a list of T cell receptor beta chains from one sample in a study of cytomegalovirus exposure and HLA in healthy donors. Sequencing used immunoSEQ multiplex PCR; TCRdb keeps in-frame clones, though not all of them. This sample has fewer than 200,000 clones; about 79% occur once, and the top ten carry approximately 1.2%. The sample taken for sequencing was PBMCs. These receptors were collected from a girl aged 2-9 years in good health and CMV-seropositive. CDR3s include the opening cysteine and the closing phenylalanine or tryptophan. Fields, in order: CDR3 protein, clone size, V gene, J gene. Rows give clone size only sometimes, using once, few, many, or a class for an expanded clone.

CASSLVGGGEEKLFF,NA,TRBV5-1,TRBJ1-4
CASSPLDRGNTGELFF,NA,TRBV9,TRBJ2-2
CAWASLYEQYF,NA,TRBV30,TRBJ2-7
CSVRGGMSNQPQHF,once,TRBV29-1,TRBJ1-5
CASSVGGSAYEQYF,NA,TRBV9,TRBJ2-7
CASSYFVTSGINEQFF,NA,TRBV5-6,TRBJ2-1
CASRPWTANLQETQYF,NA,TRBV2,TRBJ2-5
CASSGGAGGSTDTQYF,NA,TRBV7-8,TRBJ2-3
CAWKVLAGGSEQFF,NA,TRBV30,TRBJ2-1
CASSLMTNSGNTIYF,NA,TRBV7-6,TRBJ1-3
CASSPPEYGYTF,NA,TRBV28,TRBJ1-2
CASSLGASDANYGYTF,NA,TRBV5-5,TRBJ1-2
CASSLDEKTGNTIYF,NA,TRBV11-2,TRBJ1-3
CASSPRVGNSPLHF,NA,TRBV28,TRBJ1-6
CASSIYQDGGYTF,NA,TRBV19,TRBJ1-2
CASSYPPFWTAYNEQFF,NA,TRBV5-1,TRBJ2-1
CASSQDDASGRSEQYF,NA,TRBV4-2,TRBJ2-7
CASSWGDRDYGYTF,NA,TRBV5-4,TRBJ1-2
CASSLVQGTYGYTF,NA,TRBV5-4,TRBJ1-2
CASTLPRDRDSGANVLTF,NA,TRBV6-4,TRBJ2-6
CASSVRLSTDTQYF,once,TRBV10-1,TRBJ2-3
CASRYGTSGTYEQYF,NA,TRBV2,TRBJ2-7
CAWTSGRGALRAFF,NA,TRBV30,TRBJ1-1
CASSLSRAGRNEQFF,NA,TRBV7-2,TRBJ2-1
CASRPPGTAQETQYF,NA,TRBV5-1,TRBJ2-5
CASGGDRVNYEQYF,NA,TRBV2,TRBJ2-7
CASSHQKTGGLTEAFF,NA,TRBV4-1,TRBJ1-1
CASSVALAGGEQYF,NA,TRBV9,TRBJ2-7
CASSIPGVGYEQYF,NA,TRBV19,TRBJ2-7
CASSQRGDVLSNYGYTF,NA,TRBV14,TRBJ1-2
CARSLRDRAFYEQYF,NA,TRBV5-3,TRBJ2-7
CASSVSSTGELFF,NA,TRBV9,TRBJ2-2
CATSDRTSGGADEQFF,once,TRBV15,TRBJ2-1
CSSSLARGLNEQFF,once,TRBV7-9,TRBJ2-1
CASSRRDDLSGANVLTF,NA,TRBV25-1,TRBJ2-6
CASSTGQSYTEAFF,NA,TRBV5-5,TRBJ1-1
CASGEQGFETQYF,NA,TRBV6-1,TRBJ2-5
CASMAELGLGYTF,NA,TRBV2,TRBJ1-2
CASLGTNQETQYF,once,TRBV7-9,TRBJ2-5
CASSPQTGLNRNQPQHF,NA,TRBV27,TRBJ1-5
CASSSGQGYTF,NA,TRBV6-5,TRBJ1-2
CASSISPGTRWYEQYF,NA,TRBV19,TRBJ2-7
CASSLIGQGGQPQHF,NA,TRBV5-5,TRBJ1-5
CASSQDGEAGVPYNEQFF,NA,TRBV4-1,TRBJ2-1
CAWSVRAAGAYEQYF,NA,TRBV30,TRBJ2-7
CASSLAESSYEQYF,NA,TRBV6-5,TRBJ2-7
CASSSTIGGNEQFF,NA,TRBV28,TRBJ2-1
CAWSAQGSTEAFF,NA,TRBV30,TRBJ1-1
CASSPTLAGVPYEQYF,NA,TRBV5-6,TRBJ2-7
CASSSFWGEYNEQFF,NA,TRBV2,TRBJ2-1
CASSVRQGAGGNQPQHF,NA,TRBV9,TRBJ1-5
CASSLDRDSYEQYF,NA,TRBV11-2,TRBJ2-7
CASSLGESPSKISGYTF,once,TRBV5-1,TRBJ1-2